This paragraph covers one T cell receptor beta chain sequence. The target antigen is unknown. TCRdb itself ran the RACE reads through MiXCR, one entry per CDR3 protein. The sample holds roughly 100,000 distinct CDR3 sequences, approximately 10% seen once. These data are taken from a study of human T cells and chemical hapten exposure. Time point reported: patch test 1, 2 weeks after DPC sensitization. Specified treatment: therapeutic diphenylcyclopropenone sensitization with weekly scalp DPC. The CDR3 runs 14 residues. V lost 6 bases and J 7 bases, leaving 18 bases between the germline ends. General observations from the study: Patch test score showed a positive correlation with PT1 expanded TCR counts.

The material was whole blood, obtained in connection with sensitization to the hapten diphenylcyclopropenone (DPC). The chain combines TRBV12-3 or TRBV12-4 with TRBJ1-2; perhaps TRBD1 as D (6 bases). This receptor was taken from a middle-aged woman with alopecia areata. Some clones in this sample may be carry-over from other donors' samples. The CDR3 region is CASSPLGGALGYTF. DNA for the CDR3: TGTGCCAGCAGCCCCTTGGGGGGGGCGCTTGGCTACACCTTC.